What follows describes a single T cell receptor beta chain. Libraries were prepared by immunoSEQ multiplex PCR; TCRdb keeps only in-frame clonotypes and omits some of them. In the table there are about 170,000 clones, around 88% of which are singletons. Deletions cut 3 bases from V and 4 bases from J, with 7 bases between. From germline, CDR1 is SGHTA and CDR2 FQGNSA. The length of the CDR3 is 13 residues. The sample originates from a study of control samples from healthy donors and cancer patients. The sequence was obtained from a woman in her 30s in good health. Sample: blood. This chain connects TRBV7-2 to TRBJ1-3; a weak D match, TRBD1 (6 bases). Here the CDR3 reads CASSFGQGNTIYF. The CDR3 region has the DNA TGTGCCAGCAGCTTCGGACAGGGAAACACCATATATTTT.